A selection of T cell receptor beta chains follows, all from one sample in a study of a mutant IDH1 vaccine in newly diagnosed glioma. Here immunoSEQ multiplex PCR was the method, and the copy in TCRdb shows in-frame clones only, minus some. Of about 120,000 clones in the sample, approximately 87% were seen once. Their antigen targets remain unknown. The starting material was PBMCs, obtained from a glioma patient whose treatment included an IDH1 peptide vaccine. The source is a woman between 50 and 59 years old with glioma. Both conserved end residues are part of each CDR3. A D gene is named only where the DNA matches it firmly. Rows may omit the clone size; those that give it use once, few, many or a size class.

TRBJ2-1,once,15,-,TRBV19,TGTGCCAGTAGTATGGAGGTTCCCGTGGTTAATGAGCAGTTCTTC,CASSMEVPVVNEQFF
TRBJ2-3,once,14,TRBD2,TRBV11-3,TGTGCCAGCAGCTCCGGGACTAGCGGGAGTGCGCAGTATTTT,CASSSGTSGSAQYF
TRBJ2-2,-,17,TRBD2,TRBV27,TGTGCCAGCAGTTCCGCCCTAGCGGGAGGTGGTACCGGGGAGCTGTTTTTT,CASSSALAGGGTGELFF
TRBJ2-7,-,15,TRBD2,TRBV9,TGTGCCAGCAGCCCCGGGACTAGCGGGAGCCACGAGCAGTACTTC,CASSPGTSGSHEQYF
TRBJ2-7,-,14,-,TRBV28,TGTGCCAGCAGACCCTTGACAGTCTCCTACGAGCAGTACTTC,CASRPLTVSYEQYF
TRBJ2-7,once,12,-,TRBV5-6,TGTGCCAGCAGCTTTGGACTGGACGAGCAGTACTTC,CASSFGLDEQYF
TRBJ2-1,-,15,TRBD2,TRBV9,TGTGCCAGCAGCGTAGGCGGGAGGTCCTACAATGAGCAGTTCTTC,CASSVGGRSYNEQFF
TRBJ2-4,-,15,TRBD2,TRBV5-5,TGTGCCAGCAGCTCCATCGGGGGGGCCAAAAACATTCAGTACTTC,CASSSIGGAKNIQYF
TRBJ1-2,-,15,TRBD1,TRBV30,TGTGCCTGGAGTTTCCGGGACAGGTCTCACTATGGCTACACCTTC,CAWSFRDRSHYGYTF
TRBJ1-5,-,15,-,TRBV2,TGTGCCAGCAGTGGGTCAGGGGAGAGCGATCAGCCCCAGCATTTT,CASSGSGESDQPQHF
TRBJ2-7,-,12,TRBD1,TRBV18,TGTGCCAGCTCACCAGGACAGGGAGAGCAGTACTTC,CASSPGQGEQYF
TRBJ2-3,-,20,TRBD2,TRBV19,TGTGCCAGTAGCCCCCGGGGGGTTTCCATCGCGGGAGGACGGGTGGATACGCAGTATTTT,CASSPRGVSIAGGRVDTQYF
TRBJ1-3,-,14,-,TRBV30,TGTGCCTGGTACGCCCCAGGGACCGGAAACACCATATATTTT,CAWYAPGTGNTIYF
TRBJ1-4,-,16,TRBD1,TRBV9,TGTGCCAGCAGCGTCGGGACAGGGTATGGGGATGAAAAACTGTTTTTT,CASSVGTGYGDEKLFF
TRBJ2-3,-,14,-,TRBV7-2,TGTGCCAGCAGCTTAGAAGGGTTTTGGGATACGCAGTATTTT,CASSLEGFWDTQYF
TRBJ2-7,-,15,TRBD1,TRBV7-2,TGTGCCAGCAGCTTATCGACAGGGGAAATTTACGAGCAGTACTTC,CASSLSTGEIYEQYF
TRBJ1-5,-,14,-,TRBV28,TGTGCCAGCAGTTTATCCTTCGGGAATCAGCCCCAGCATTTT,CASSLSFGNQPQHF